One and the same sample provided the 30 T cell receptor beta chains below, sequenced in a study of blood T cell repertoires in COVID-19. Data came from immunoSEQ multiplex PCR; TCRdb stores just in-frame clones and leaves some out. The profile covers around 55,000 clones, with 87% appearing a single time and 3.5% to 4% taken by the ten largest. The sample was peripheral blood. These receptors came from a man aged 35 to 55 with COVID-19, enrolled during active disease.

Note on this clone: Other DNA sequences in this sample translate to the same CDR3. V gene TRBV14 combines with J gene TRBJ1-1; D is uncertain. There are 12 residues in the CDR3. The ends were cut back, 4 bases at V and 10 bases at J, with 13 bases in the middle. In germline, CDR1 is SGHDN, CDR2 FVKESK. The CDR3 is CASSRRPPGAFF. The CDR3 nucleotides read TGTGCCAGCAGCCGACGCCCTCCGGGAGCTTTCTTT.

This clone occurred a few times. The chain is built from TRBV30 and TRBJ2-5, with TRBD1 identical over 8 bases. Germline lookup yields CDR1 GTSNPN and CDR2 SVGIG (reference sequence). V dropped 4 bases and J dropped 1; count of bases not matched to a gene: 5. This CDR3 is 14 amino acids long. The CDR3 loop is CAWTGTGLQETQYF. In DNA, the CDR3 is TGTGCCTGGACCGGGACAGGCCTCCAAGAGACCCAGTACTTC.

CDR3 coding DNA: TGTGCCAGCAGCCAAGAGGTGGGGGCGACCTCCCAGCCCCAGCATTTT. Residues: CASSQEVGATSQPQHF. The chain combines TRBV4-2 with TRBJ1-5; tentatively, D is TRBD1 (6 bases). Trimming pared 0 bases from V and 7 bases from J, leaving 16 bases between. This CDR3 has 16 residues. The V gene's germline CDR1 is LGHNA and CDR2 YNFKEQ.

V is TRBV14 and J is TRBJ2-1; tentative D call: TRBD1 (6 bases). Germline values: CDR1 SGHDN, CDR2 FVKESK. CDR3 length equals 17 residues. Trimming took 3 bases from V and 2 from J, leaving 17 bases between them. CDR3 in DNA: TGTGCCAGCAGCCAGTATGATTTCAGGGGTACCTACAATGAGCAGTTCTTC. Amino acid sequence: CASSQYDFRGTYNEQFF.

V is TRBV16 and J is TRBJ1-2; D is perhaps TRBD1 (6 bases). Trimming cost V 0 bases and J 7 bases, with 15 bases left between them. Per the germline V gene, CDR1 is KGHSY and CDR2 is FQNENV. The CDR3 extends over 15 amino acids. The CDR3 reads CASSQSAAGAGGYTF. For the CDR3, the DNA is TGTGCCAGCAGCCAATCGGCGGCGGGGGCAGGTGGCTACACCTTC. The full variable domain, in which reference TRBV16 and TRBJ1-2 provide the parts outside the CDR3, is GEEVAQTPKHLVRGEGQKAKLYCAPIKGHSYVFWYQQVLKNEFKFLISFQNENVFDETGMPKERFSAKCLPNSPCSLEIQATKLEDSAVYFCASSQSAAGAGGYTFGSGTRLTVV.

The J gene is TRBJ2-5, the V gene TRBV18; D may be TRBD1 (5 bases). The germline V gene encodes CDR1 KGHSH and CDR2 LQKENI. Trimming removed 4 bases at V and 1 base at J, with 7 bases between. The CDR3 spans 13 residues. CDR3 sequence reads: CASSLDIQETQYF. The DNA of the CDR3 is TGTGCCAGCTCACTGGACATCCAAGAGACCCAGTACTTC.

This chain uses TRBV6-5 with TRBJ1-1, with D unresolved. The CDR3 runs 13 residues. V lost 8 bases, J lost 7 bases, and 17 bases lay in between. Germline CDR1 is MNHEY and CDR2 is SVGAGI. For the CDR3, the DNA is TGTGCCAGCGCCAGGCCAGGAGGGCATGAAGCTTTCTTT. It encodes CASARPGGHEAFF.

The chain combines TRBV5-5 with TRBJ2-5; 7 nucleotides match TRBD1. The CDR3 contains 14 residues. V shed 4 bases and J 5 bases; nucleotides not matched to a gene: 8. CDR1 SGHKS and CDR2 YYEKEE come from the germline V gene (reference sequence). CDR3 nucleotide sequence: TGTGCCAGCAGCGTAGAACAGGGGTGGGAGACCCAGTACTTC. Protein sequence: CASSVEQGWETQYF.

J is TRBJ1-2 and V is TRBV3-1 (or the pseudogene TRBV3-2); 7 bases match TRBD1. This CDR3 contains 14 residues. V shed 6 bases, J shed 7 bases, and the junction held 11 bases outside the gene matches. Germline CDR1 and CDR2: LGHDT and YNNKEL (reference sequence). As DNA, the CDR3 is TGTGCCAGCAGTTTAGGGGGCCGGGAATTTGGCTACACCTTC. It codes for CASSLGGREFGYTF.

This chain joins TRBV30 and TRBJ1-1; D is unresolved. The V end was cut by 4 bases, the J end by 1 base, with 10 bases between. Germline V gene lookup returns CDR1 GTSNPN and CDR2 SVGIG (reference sequence). The CDR3 is made up of 13 amino acids. The CDR3 DNA follows: TGTGCCTGGAATCAGCGGGGGAACACTGAAGCTTTCTTT. Its translation is CAWNQRGNTEAFF. The full variable domain, in which reference TRBV30 and TRBJ1-1 provide the parts outside the CDR3, is SQTIHQWPATLVQPVGSPLSLECTVEGTSNPNLYWYRQAAGRGLQLLFYSVGIGQISSEVPQNLSASRPQDRQFILSSKKLLLSDSGFYLCAWNQRGNTEAFFGQGTRLTVV.

This rearrangement joins TRBV5-6 to TRBJ2-1, with D unclear. Germline V gene lookup returns CDR1 SGHDT and CDR2 YYEEEE. The CDR3 spans 15 residues. Trimming left V 0 bases short and J 0 bases short, with 7 bases between. In nucleotides, the CDR3 is TGTGCCAGCAGCTTGGGCTTTAGCTCCTACAATGAGCAGTTCTTC. Translated, it gives CASSLGFSSYNEQFF. Full variable domain (remainder filled in from reference TRBV5-6 and TRBJ2-1): DAGVTQSPTHLIKTRGQQVTLRCSPKSGHDTVSWYQQALGQGPQFIFQYYEEEERQRGNFPDRFSGHQFPNYSSELNVNALLLGDSALYLCASSLGFSSYNEQFFGPGTRLTVL.

The CDR3: CASSFFHEPNTGELFF. In DNA form, the CDR3 reads TGCGCCAGCAGCTTTTTTCACGAGCCGAACACCGGGGAGCTGTTTTTT. This chain joins TRBV5-1 and TRBJ2-2; D gene ambiguous. Germline V CDR1 and CDR2: SGHRS, YFSETQ. CDR3 length equals 16 residues. Deletions cut 2 bases from V and 0 bases from J, with 11 bases between.

V gene TRBV2 combines with J gene TRBJ2-7, with 10 bases matching TRBD2. The CDR3 length is 14 residues. Germline V gene sequence: CDR1 SNHLY, CDR2 FYNNEI. The V and J ends lost 2 bases and 3 bases, in that order; junction bases with no gene match: 1. This chain's CDR3 is CASSEIAGGYEQYF. CDR3 nucleotides: TGTGCCAGCAGTGAAATAGCGGGGGGCTACGAGCAGTACTTC.

The J gene is TRBJ2-1, the V gene TRBV24-1, with 9 bases aligning to TRBD2. The V gene end was trimmed by 5 bases and the J gene end by 7 bases; junction bases not matched to a gene: 8. The germline V gene has CDR1 KGHDR and CDR2 SFDVKD. The CDR3 sequence is 15 residues long. CDR3: CATSVSSGMRNEQFF. The CDR3 DNA follows: TGTGCCACCAGTGTCTCTAGCGGGATGCGAAATGAGCAGTTCTTC.

The chain is built from TRBV5-8 and TRBJ1-4; 10 nucleotides agree with TRBD1. Germline-derived CDR1 and CDR2 are SGHTS and YDEGEE. The CDR3 sequence is 17 residues long. Unmatched junction bases numbered 6, after V lost 4 bases and J lost 0 bases. The CDR3 protein is CASSGDRGLATNEKLFF. The CDR3 DNA reads TGTGCCAGCAGCGGGGACAGGGGACTCGCAACTAATGAAAAACTGTTTTTT.

This clone was seen only a few times. This chain links TRBV12-3 or TRBV12-4 with TRBJ2-7; no definite D call. V was pared by 6 bases and J by 3 bases, with 6 bases between. This CDR3 is built from 11 residues. CDR3 in amino acids: CASSPRYEQYF. The CDR3 nucleotides are TGTGCCAGCAGCCCGCGCTACGAGCAGTACTTC.

This clone was seen a handful of times. This chain links TRBV4-1 with TRBJ2-7, with 12 nucleotides matching TRBD2. The V and J ends lost 4 bases and 2 bases, in that order; junction bases with no gene match: 3. The CDR3 length is 15 residues. Per germline, CDR1 MGHRA and CDR2 YSYEKL. The CDR3 region is CASSLGLAGTYEQYF. The CDR3 DNA reads as TGCGCCAGCAGCCTTGGACTAGCGGGGACCTACGAGCAGTACTTC.

The chain combines TRBV10-3 with TRBJ2-2, with D hard to call. V gave up 2 bases and J gave up 1 base, with 8 bases separating them. The CDR3 contains 15 residues. CDR1 and CDR2 from the germline V gene are ENHRY and SYGVKD. CDR3 sequence reads: CAISEGRMNTGELFF. DNA of the CDR3: TGTGCCATCAGTGAGGGCCGTATGAACACCGGGGAGCTGTTTTTT.

The chain is built from TRBV15 and TRBJ1-1; D unresolved. This CDR3 comprises 14 residues. Per the germline V gene, CDR1 is LNHNV and CDR2 is YYDKDF (reference sequence). The germline V and J ends were trimmed by 0 bases and 1 base, with 6 bases remaining between them. The CDR3 region has the DNA TGTGCCACCAGCAGAGATACGGGGAACACTGAAGCTTTCTTT. Protein product: CATSRDTGNTEAFF.

In this sample, this clone turned up a few times. This chain uses TRBV7-9 with TRBJ2-2; 8 nucleotides match TRBD1. This CDR3 contains 15 residues. CDR1 SEHNR and CDR2 FQNEAQ come from the germline V gene (reference sequence). J lost 0 bases, V lost 6 bases, and 3 bases had no gene match. CDR3 in DNA: TGTGCCAGCAGACCGGGACAGGCGAACACCGGGGAGCTGTTTTTT. Translation gives CASRPGQANTGELFF.

The gene calls are TRBV7-9 and TRBJ2-1, with 12 bases fitting TRBD2. Germline V CDR1 and CDR2: SEHNR, FQNEAQ (reference sequence). The CDR3 runs 17 residues. V lost 0 bases and J lost 7; bases outside the gene matches: 7. The CDR3 DNA reads TGTGCCAGCAGCTTAGCCCTCCCTAGCGGGGGGGCGAATGAGCAGTTCTTC. Protein product: CASSLALPSGGANEQFF. Using reference TRBV7-9 and TRBJ2-1 for the parts outside the CDR3, the full variable domain is DTGVSQNPRHKITKRGQNVTFRCDPISEHNRLYWYRQTLGQGPEFLTYFQNEAQLEKSRLLSDRFSAERPKGSFSTLEIQRTEQGDSAMYLCASSLALPSGGANEQFFGPGTRLTVL.

V usage is TRBV24-1 and J usage is TRBJ2-5; 7 bases are a match to TRBD1. This CDR3 contains 14 residues. The J segment lost 5 bases and the V segment lost 4 bases, leaving 6 bases of the junction unmatched. Germline V gives CDR1 KGHDR, CDR2 SFDVKD. This chain's CDR3 is CATSERGRRETQYF. The DNA of the CDR3 is TGTGCCACCAGTGAGAGGGGGCGCCGGGAGACCCAGTACTTC.

This chain connects TRBV2 to TRBJ1-2; maybe TRBD1 (6 bases). Germline CDR1 reads SNHLY; CDR2 reads FYNNEI. V lost 7 bases and J 4 bases, leaving 13 bases between the germline ends. CDR3 length: 13 amino acids. CDR3 protein: CASTPGTFYGYTF. The CDR3 DNA reads TGTGCCAGCACCCCAGGGACATTCTATGGCTACACCTTC.

The CDR3 region has the DNA TGTGCCTGGAACGGGGCAGGGGGCGAAAAACTGTTTTTT. This gives the protein CAWNGAGGEKLFF. The V call is TRBV30, the J call TRBJ1-4; 8 bases line up with TRBD1. The CDR3 spans 13 residues. Germline CDR1 reads GTSNPN; CDR2 reads SVGIG (reference sequence). The trim removed 4 bases at V and 8 bases at J, leaving 6 bases unmatched.

CDR3 nucleotides: TGTGCCAGCAGCTTAGAGATAGGGGTAGATACGCAGTATTTT. Translating it yields CASSLEIGVDTQYF. The genes are TRBV7-2 and TRBJ2-3; D may be TRBD1 (5 bases). The V gene's germline CDR1 is SGHTA and CDR2 FQGNSA. Trimming removed 1 base from V and 5 bases from J, with 10 bases in between. This CDR3 is 14 amino acids long.

The chain is built from TRBV28 and TRBJ2-5, with a tentative D call TRBD2 (6 bases). Germline CDR1 and CDR2: MDHEN and SYDVKM. The ends were cut back, 3 bases at V and 5 bases at J, with 13 bases in the middle. This CDR3 has 14 residues. CDR3 amino acids: CASSFMEGRETQYF. Here the CDR3 DNA reads TGTGCCAGCAGTTTTATGGAGGGGCGGGAGACCCAGTACTTC.

The chain recombines TRBV5-1 with TRBJ2-3; tentatively, D is TRBD2 (6 bases). V dropped 5 bases and J dropped 3 bases, with 13 bases sitting between them. The germline CDR1 and CDR2 sequences are SGHRS and YFSETQ. The CDR3 is 14 residues long. The CDR3 bases are TGCGCCAGCAGTCCGACTAGGGGAACAGATACGCAGTATTTT. This sequence encodes CASSPTRGTDTQYF.

The chain combines TRBV6-1 with TRBJ1-2, with D possibly TRBD1 on 6 matching bases. The V gene's germline CDR1 is MNHNS and CDR2 SASEGT. This CDR3 comprises 15 residues. Trimming removed 0 bases at V and 4 bases at J, with 12 bases between. The CDR3 protein is CASSEAFRGIYGYTF. For the CDR3, the DNA is TGTGCCAGCAGTGAAGCCTTCAGGGGTATCTATGGCTACACCTTC.

The J gene is TRBJ1-2, the V gene TRBV5-1; 7 bases match TRBD1. Unmatched junction bases numbered 6, after V lost 3 bases and J lost 7 bases. The CDR3 sequence is 13 residues long. Germline loops: CDR1 SGHRS, CDR2 YFSETQ. CDR3 in DNA: TGCGCCAGCAGCTCGAGACAGGGTTCTGGCTACACCTTC. Translating gives CASSSRQGSGYTF.

The chain uses TRBV24-1 and TRBJ1-3, with 8 positions matching TRBD1. This CDR3 has 16 residues. The V gene's germline CDR1 is KGHDR and CDR2 SFDVKD. V was pared by 4 bases and J by 2 bases, with 6 bases of the junction left unmatched. The CDR3 spells CATSEGTGPPGNTIYF. Here the CDR3 DNA reads TGTGCCACCAGTGAGGGGACAGGACCTCCTGGAAACACCATATATTTT.